This TCR beta chain was recovered during a study of cytomegalovirus exposure and HLA in healthy donors. As for the study in general: A later analysis reported the 120 validation repertoires used the same platform as the 550 to 800 first-cohort repertoires.

Sequenced by immunoSEQ multiplex PCR; TCRdb stores in-frame clones only, minus some. The sample carries 95,000 to 150,000 clones, 70% to 90% recorded once. CDR3 length: 18 residues. Germline V gene sequence: CDR1 SGHRS, CDR2 YFSETQ. V was cut by 4 bases and J by 8 bases, with 28 bases left in between. Study-wide points: Within the approximately 130 validation repertoires, first-cohort TCR clusters tended to co-occur, according to a later analysis.

Worth noting for this clone: What it binds is unknown.

The V gene is TRBV5-1, the J gene TRBJ2-1, with a tentative D call TRBD2 (5 bases). The material sequenced was PBMCs. The sequence was obtained from a woman younger than 45 in good health and CMV-seronegative. The CDR3 nucleotides are TGCGCCAGCAGCCCGGGGAAGGCTAGCAACCCCTTTCGGGATGAGCAGTTCTTC. It translates to CASSPGKASNPFRDEQFF.